One TCR beta chain is described in this entry. Its antigen remains unidentified. Running of the assay took place at deep level. For sorted subsets, approximately 180 ng DNA per replicate equaled approximately 32,000 T cell genomes. TCRdb's table, derived via immunoSEQ multiplex PCR, lists solely in-frame clones and lacks some. The sample has approximately 1.9 million clones; 93% are singletons. This sample is part of a study of shared clonotypes between healthy human individuals. Points from the study as a whole: The sharing of 4.5% to 6.5% of naive CD4 clonotypes was seen across several donors. Non-shared clonotypes had lower generation probabilities than clonotypes shared by all four sorted-subset donors.

The CDR3 spans 13 residues. Germline CDR1 and CDR2: MNHEY and SMNVEV (reference sequence). Trimming removed 4 bases from V and 4 bases from J, with 10 bases in between. In the naive CD8 group, cells lacked CD45RO and were positively selected for CCR7, so terminally differentiated effector memory CD45RA+ cells were left out. Sequenced: naive CD8+ T cells from PBMCs. The chain couples TRBV27 to TRBJ1-2; D is unresolved. The receptor's source is a man aged 18 to 35 in good health. Some clones in this sample may be carry-over from other donors' samples. CDR3 sequence (DNA): TGTGCCAGCAGTTCAGGATGGGGCTATGGCTACACCTTC. Its protein product is CASSSGWGYGYTF.